This is a list of T cell receptor beta chains from one sample in a study of blood T cell repertoires in COVID-19. Clones were read by immunoSEQ multiplex PCR, and TCRdb kept only the in-frame ones, dropping some. The table lists under 110,000 clones, approximately 84% of them singletons. Input material: peripheral blood. These receptors came from a woman aged 60-75 years with acute or convalescent COVID-19. CDR3s include the opening cysteine and the closing phenylalanine or tryptophan. A D gene is named only where the DNA matches it firmly. Clone size is not always given. Where it is, it says once, few, many or a class for expanded clones.

clone size: once
D gene: TRBD1
V gene: TRBV9
J gene: TRBJ2-7
CDR3 protein: CASSPRTGYEQYF
CDR3 DNA: TGTGCCAGCAGCCCCCGGACAGGCTACGAGCAGTACTTC

clone size: NA
D gene: NA
V gene: TRBV4-1
J gene: TRBJ1-6
CDR3 protein: CASSQVVPGWENSPLHF
CDR3 DNA: TGCGCCAGCAGCCAAGTAGTTCCGGGTTGGGAGAATTCACCCCTCCACTTT

clone size: NA
D gene: TRBD1
V gene: TRBV2
J gene: TRBJ1-1
CDR3 protein: CASRELQGADTEAFF
CDR3 DNA: TGTGCCAGCAGGGAACTTCAGGGGGCCGACACTGAAGCTTTCTTT

clone size: NA
D gene: NA
V gene: TRBV10-3
J gene: TRBJ2-7
CDR3 protein: CAISEGSSYEQYF
CDR3 DNA: TGTGCCATCAGTGAGGGCAGTTCCTACGAGCAGTACTTC

clone size: NA
D gene: NA
V gene: TRBV27
J gene: TRBJ1-2
CDR3 protein: CASSLGRDYGYTF
CDR3 DNA: TGTGCCAGCAGTCTGGGCAGGGATTATGGCTACACCTTC

clone size: NA
D gene: TRBD1
V gene: TRBV2
J gene: TRBJ1-1
CDR3 protein: CASTDRGDGEAFF
CDR3 DNA: TGTGCCAGCACCGACAGGGGGGACGGGGAAGCTTTCTTT

clone size: NA
D gene: NA
V gene: TRBV15
J gene: TRBJ2-5
CDR3 protein: CATSRDPEVWRETQYF
CDR3 DNA: TGTGCCACCAGCAGAGATCCCGAGGTTTGGAGAGAGACCCAGTACTTC

clone size: NA
D gene: TRBD1
V gene: TRBV29-1
J gene: TRBJ1-2
CDR3 protein: CSVTGGESIVSDYGYTF
CDR3 DNA: TGCAGCGTTACAGGGGGCGAATCGATCGTTTCGGACTATGGCTACACCTTC

clone size: few
D gene: NA
V gene: TRBV30
J gene: TRBJ1-2
CDR3 protein: CAWSVGRGNYGYTF
CDR3 DNA: TGTGCCTGGAGTGTCGGTCGGGGAAACTATGGCTACACCTTC

clone size: NA
D gene: NA
V gene: TRBV25-1
J gene: TRBJ1-5
CDR3 protein: CASSESFVGQGGNQPQHF
CDR3 DNA: TGTGCCAGCAGTGAATCTTTCGTAGGGCAGGGTGGCAATCAGCCCCAGCATTTT

clone size: NA
D gene: NA
V gene: TRBV2
J gene: TRBJ1-1
CDR3 protein: CASSKTLGGTEAFF
CDR3 DNA: TGTGCCAGCAGTAAAACATTGGGGGGCACTGAAGCTTTCTTT

clone size: NA
D gene: TRBD2
V gene: TRBV2
J gene: TRBJ2-3
CDR3 protein: CASTSGYTDTQYF
CDR3 DNA: TGTGCCAGCACTAGCGGATACACAGATACGCAGTATTTT

clone size: NA
D gene: TRBD1
V gene: TRBV19
J gene: TRBJ1-2
CDR3 protein: CASTTDRRNYGYTF
CDR3 DNA: TGTGCCAGTACCACGGACAGGAGGAACTATGGCTACACCTTC

clone size: once
D gene: NA
V gene: TRBV14
J gene: TRBJ1-1
CDR3 protein: CASSQEYGRAFF
CDR3 DNA: TGTGCCAGCAGCCAAGAGTACGGGAGAGCTTTCTTT

clone size: NA
D gene: NA
V gene: TRBV7-9
J gene: TRBJ1-1
CDR3 protein: CASSSHGGTQMNTEAFF
CDR3 DNA: TGTGCCAGCAGCTCCCATGGGGGGACGCAGATGAACACTGAAGCTTTCTTT

clone size: once
D gene: NA
V gene: TRBV7-3
J gene: TRBJ1-1
CDR3 protein: CASSAGGRNEAFF
CDR3 DNA: TGTGCCAGCAGCGCGGGGGGTCGGAATGAAGCTTTCTTT

clone size: NA
D gene: TRBD1
V gene: TRBV7-2
J gene: TRBJ2-1
CDR3 protein: CASSSRTGGRNEQFF
CDR3 DNA: TGTGCCAGCAGCTCGCGGACAGGGGGCAGGAATGAGCAGTTCTTC

clone size: NA
D gene: NA
V gene: TRBV6-5
J gene: TRBJ1-5
CDR3 protein: CASDRGLSNQPQHF
CDR3 DNA: TGTGCCAGCGATAGGGGACTTAGCAATCAGCCCCAGCATTTT

clone size: NA
D gene: TRBD1
V gene: TRBV7-9
J gene: TRBJ1-1
CDR3 protein: CASSRNPGQANTEAFF
CDR3 DNA: TGTGCCAGCAGCCGAAACCCTGGACAGGCGAACACTGAAGCTTTCTTT

clone size: NA
D gene: NA
V gene: TRBV7-9
J gene: TRBJ1-3
CDR3 protein: CASSFTAGENTIYF
CDR3 DNA: TGTGCCAGTAGCTTTACGGCAGGGGAAAACACCATATATTTT